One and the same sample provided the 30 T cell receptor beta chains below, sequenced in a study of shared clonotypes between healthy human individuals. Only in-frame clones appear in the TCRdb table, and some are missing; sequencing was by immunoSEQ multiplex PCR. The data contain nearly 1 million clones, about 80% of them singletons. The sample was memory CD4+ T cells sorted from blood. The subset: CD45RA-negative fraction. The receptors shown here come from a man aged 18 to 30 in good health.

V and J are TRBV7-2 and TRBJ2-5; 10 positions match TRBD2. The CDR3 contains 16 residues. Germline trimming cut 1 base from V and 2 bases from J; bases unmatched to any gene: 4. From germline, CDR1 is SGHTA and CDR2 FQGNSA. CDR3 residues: CASSLVGTSVQETQYF. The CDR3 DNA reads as TGTGCCAGCAGCTTAGTAGGGACTAGCGTTCAAGAGACCCAGTACTTC. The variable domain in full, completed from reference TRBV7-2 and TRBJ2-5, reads GAGVSQSPSNKVTEKGKDVELRCDPISGHTALYWYRQSLGQGLEFLIYFQGNSAPDKSGLPSDRFSAERTGGSVSTLTIQRTQQEDSAVYLCASSLVGTSVQETQYFGPGTRLLVL.

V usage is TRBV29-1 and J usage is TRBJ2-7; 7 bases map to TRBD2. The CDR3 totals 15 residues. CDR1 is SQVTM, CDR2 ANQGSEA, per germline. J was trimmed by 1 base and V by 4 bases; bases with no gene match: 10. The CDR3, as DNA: TGCAGCGTTGGAGGAAATAGCGGGTCTTCCTACGAGCAGTACTTC. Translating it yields CSVGGNSGSSYEQYF.

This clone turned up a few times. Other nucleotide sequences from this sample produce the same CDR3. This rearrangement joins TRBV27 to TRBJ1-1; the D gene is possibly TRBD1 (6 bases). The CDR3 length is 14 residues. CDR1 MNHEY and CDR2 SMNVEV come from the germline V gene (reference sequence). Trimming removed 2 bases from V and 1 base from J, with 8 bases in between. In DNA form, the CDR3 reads TGTGCCAGCAGTTTAGAAGGGGGGAACACTGAAGCTTTCTTT. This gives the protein CASSLEGGNTEAFF.

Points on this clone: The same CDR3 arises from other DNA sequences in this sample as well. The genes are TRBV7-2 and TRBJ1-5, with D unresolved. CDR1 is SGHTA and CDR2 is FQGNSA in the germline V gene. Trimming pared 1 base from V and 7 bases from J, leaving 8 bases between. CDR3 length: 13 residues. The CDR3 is CASSLVEGQPQHF. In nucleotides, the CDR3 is TGTGCCAGCAGCTTAGTCGAAGGCCAGCCCCAGCATTTT.

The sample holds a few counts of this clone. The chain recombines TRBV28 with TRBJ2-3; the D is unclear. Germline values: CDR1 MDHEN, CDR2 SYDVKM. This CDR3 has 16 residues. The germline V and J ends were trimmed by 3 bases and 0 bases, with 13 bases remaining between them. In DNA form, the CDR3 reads TGTGCCAGCAGTTTCTCACGCGCAGACAGCACAGATACGCAGTATTTT. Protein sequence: CASSFSRADSTDTQYF.

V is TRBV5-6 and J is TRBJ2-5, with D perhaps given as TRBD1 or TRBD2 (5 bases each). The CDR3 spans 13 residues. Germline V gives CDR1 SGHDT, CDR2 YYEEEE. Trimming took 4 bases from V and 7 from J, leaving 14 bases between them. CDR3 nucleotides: TGTGCCAGCAGCAGAGGGGTATCTGCGACCCAGTACTTC. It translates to CASSRGVSATQYF.

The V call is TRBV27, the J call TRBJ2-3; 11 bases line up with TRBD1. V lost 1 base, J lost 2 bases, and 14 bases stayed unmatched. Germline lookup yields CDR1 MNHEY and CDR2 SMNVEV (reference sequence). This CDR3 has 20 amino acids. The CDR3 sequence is CASSLYPPRTGGITTDTQYF. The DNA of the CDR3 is TGTGCCAGCAGTTTATACCCACCAAGGACAGGGGGCATTACCACAGATACGCAGTATTTT.

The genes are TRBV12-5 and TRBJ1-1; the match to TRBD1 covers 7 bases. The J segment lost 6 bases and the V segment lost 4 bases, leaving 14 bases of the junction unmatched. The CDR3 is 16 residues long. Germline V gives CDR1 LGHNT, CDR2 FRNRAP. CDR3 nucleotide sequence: TGTGCTAGTGGTTCATCCCCCGGGACAGATTTTTCTGAAGCTTTCTTT. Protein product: CASGSSPGTDFSEAFF.

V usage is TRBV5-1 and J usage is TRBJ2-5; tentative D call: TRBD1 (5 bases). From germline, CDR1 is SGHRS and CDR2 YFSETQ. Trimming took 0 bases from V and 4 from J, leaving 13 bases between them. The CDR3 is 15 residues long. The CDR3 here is CASSLDQGSSETQYF. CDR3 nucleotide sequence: TGCGCCAGCAGCTTGGACCAGGGAAGCTCAGAGACCCAGTACTTC.

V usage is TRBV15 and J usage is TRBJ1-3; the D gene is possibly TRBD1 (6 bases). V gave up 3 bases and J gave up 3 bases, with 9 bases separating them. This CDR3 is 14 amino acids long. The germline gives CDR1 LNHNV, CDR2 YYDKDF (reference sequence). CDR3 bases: TGTGCCACCAGCAGCGGGACAAGTGGAAACACCATATATTTT. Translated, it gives CATSSGTSGNTIYF.

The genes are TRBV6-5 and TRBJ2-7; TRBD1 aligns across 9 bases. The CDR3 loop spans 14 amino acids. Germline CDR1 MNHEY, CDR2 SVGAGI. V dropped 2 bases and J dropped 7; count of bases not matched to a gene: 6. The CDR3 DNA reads TGTGCCAGCAGTTACCGAGGACAGGGGAGGGAGCAGTACTTC. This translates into CASSYRGQGREQYF.

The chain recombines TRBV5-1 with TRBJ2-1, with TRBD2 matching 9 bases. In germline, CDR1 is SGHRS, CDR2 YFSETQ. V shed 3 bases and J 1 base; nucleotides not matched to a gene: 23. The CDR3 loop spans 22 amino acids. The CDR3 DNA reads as TGCGCCAGCAGCTCGGGACTAGCCCCCCTCGGGAGCGGGAGGTCGTCCTACAATGAGCAGTTCTTC. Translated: CASSSGLAPLGSGRSSYNEQFF.

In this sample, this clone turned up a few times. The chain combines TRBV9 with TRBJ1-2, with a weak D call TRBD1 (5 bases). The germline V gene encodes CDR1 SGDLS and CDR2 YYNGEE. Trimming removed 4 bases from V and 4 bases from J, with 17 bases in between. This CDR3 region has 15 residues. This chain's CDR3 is CASSPKQGAGYGYTF. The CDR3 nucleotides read TGTGCCAGCAGCCCCAAGCAGGGCGCGGGCTATGGCTACACCTTC.

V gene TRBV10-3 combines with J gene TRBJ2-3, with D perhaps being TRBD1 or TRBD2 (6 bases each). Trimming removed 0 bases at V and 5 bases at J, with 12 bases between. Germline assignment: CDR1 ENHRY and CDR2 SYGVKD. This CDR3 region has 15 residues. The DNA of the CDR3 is TGTGCCATCAGTGAGTCGGGGGCAGCGGGAGATACGCAGTATTTT. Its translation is CAISESGAAGDTQYF.

As DNA, the CDR3 is TGTGCCAGCTCACCACGGATCACGAGGGACGCCAATCAGCCCCAGCATTTT. Its protein product is CASSPRITRDANQPQHF. The V and J genes are TRBV18 and TRBJ1-5; tentatively, D is TRBD1 (5 bases). The CDR3 runs to 17 residues. The germline gives CDR1 KGHSH, CDR2 LQKENI. V was trimmed by 1 base and J by 3 bases, leaving 16 bases between them.

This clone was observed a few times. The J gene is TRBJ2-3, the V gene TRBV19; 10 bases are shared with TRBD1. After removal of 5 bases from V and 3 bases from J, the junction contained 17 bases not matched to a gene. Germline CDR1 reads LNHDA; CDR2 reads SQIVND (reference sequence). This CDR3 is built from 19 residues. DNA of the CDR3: TGTGCCAGTAGTCCCCGGGACAGGGGCGCATATGGGGGGACAGATACGCAGTATTTT. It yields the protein CASSPRDRGAYGGTDTQYF.

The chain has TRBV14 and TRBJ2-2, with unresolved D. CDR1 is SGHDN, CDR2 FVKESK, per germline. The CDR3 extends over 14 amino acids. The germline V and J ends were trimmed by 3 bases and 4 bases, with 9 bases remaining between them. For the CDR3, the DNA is TGTGCCAGCAGCCAGTTGATCAGCACCGGGGAGCTGTTTTTT. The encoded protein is CASSQLISTGELFF.

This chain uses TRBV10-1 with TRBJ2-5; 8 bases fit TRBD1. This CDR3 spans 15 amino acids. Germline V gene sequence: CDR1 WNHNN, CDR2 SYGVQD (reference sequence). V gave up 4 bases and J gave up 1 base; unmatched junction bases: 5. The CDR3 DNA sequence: TGCGCCAGCAGTGCCACAGGGGGATTCCAAGAGACCCAGTACTTC. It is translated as CASSATGGFQETQYF.

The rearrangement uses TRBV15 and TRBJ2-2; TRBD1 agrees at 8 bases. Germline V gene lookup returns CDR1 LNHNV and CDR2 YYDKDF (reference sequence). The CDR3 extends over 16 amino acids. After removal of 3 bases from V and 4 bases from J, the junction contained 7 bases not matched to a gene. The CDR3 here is CATSSPGQDRTGELFF. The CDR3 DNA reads TGTGCCACCAGCAGTCCGGGACAGGACCGCACCGGGGAGCTGTTTTTT.

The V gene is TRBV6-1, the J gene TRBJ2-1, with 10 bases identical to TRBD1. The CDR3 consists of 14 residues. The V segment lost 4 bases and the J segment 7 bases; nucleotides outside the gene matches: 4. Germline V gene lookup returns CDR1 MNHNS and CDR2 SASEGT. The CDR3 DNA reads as TGTGCCAGCAGTGGACAGGGGGCGTTTAATGAGCAGTTCTTC. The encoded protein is CASSGQGAFNEQFF.

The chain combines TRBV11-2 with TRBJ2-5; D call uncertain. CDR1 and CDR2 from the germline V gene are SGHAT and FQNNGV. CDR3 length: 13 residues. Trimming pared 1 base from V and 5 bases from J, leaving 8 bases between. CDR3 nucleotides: TGTGCCAGCAGCTTAGGAACGGCGGAGACCCAGTACTTC. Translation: CASSLGTAETQYF.

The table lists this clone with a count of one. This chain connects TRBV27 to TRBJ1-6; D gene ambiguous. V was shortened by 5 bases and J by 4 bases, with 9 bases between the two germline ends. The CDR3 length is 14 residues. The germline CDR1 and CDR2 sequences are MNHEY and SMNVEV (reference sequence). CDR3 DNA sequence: TGTGCCAGCAGTGACCGGGAGTATAATTCACCCCTCCACTTT. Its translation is CASSDREYNSPLHF.

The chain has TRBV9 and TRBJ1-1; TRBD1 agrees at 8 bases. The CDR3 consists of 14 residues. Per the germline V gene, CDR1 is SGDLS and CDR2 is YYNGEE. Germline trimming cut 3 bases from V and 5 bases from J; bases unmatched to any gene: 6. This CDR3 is CASSDVRGQTEAFF. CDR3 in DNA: TGTGCCAGCAGCGACGTCAGGGGGCAGACTGAAGCTTTCTTT.

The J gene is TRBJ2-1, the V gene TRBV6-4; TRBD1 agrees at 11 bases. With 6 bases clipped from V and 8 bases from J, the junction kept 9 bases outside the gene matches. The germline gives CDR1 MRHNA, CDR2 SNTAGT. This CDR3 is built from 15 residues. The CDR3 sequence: CASSGQGAFGDEQFF. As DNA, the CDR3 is TGTGCCAGCAGCGGACAGGGGGCTTTCGGAGATGAGCAGTTCTTC.

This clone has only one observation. CDR3 amino acids: CAWSTPIRFYEQYF. CDR3 sequence (DNA): TGTGCCTGGAGTACCCCAATCCGGTTCTACGAGCAGTACTTC. This chain connects TRBV30 to TRBJ2-7; no reliable D call. CDR3 length equals 14 residues. The germline V gene encodes CDR1 GTSNPN and CDR2 SVGIG (reference sequence). With 2 bases removed from V and 3 bases from J, the gap between germline ends came to 14 bases.

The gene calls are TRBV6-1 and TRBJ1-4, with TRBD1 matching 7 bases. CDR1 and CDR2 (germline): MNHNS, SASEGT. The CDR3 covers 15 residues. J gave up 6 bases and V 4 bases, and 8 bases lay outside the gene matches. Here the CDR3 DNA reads TGTGCCAGCAGTGCCGACAGGGCCGGGGATGAAAAACTGTTTTTT. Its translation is CASSADRAGDEKLFF.

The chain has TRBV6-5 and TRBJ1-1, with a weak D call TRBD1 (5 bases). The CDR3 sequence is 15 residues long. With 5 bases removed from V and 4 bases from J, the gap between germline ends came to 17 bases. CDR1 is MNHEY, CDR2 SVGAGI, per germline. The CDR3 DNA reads TGTGCCAGCAGTGCCCGGGAGGTCAGGGCCACTGAAGCTTTCTTT. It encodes CASSAREVRATEAFF.

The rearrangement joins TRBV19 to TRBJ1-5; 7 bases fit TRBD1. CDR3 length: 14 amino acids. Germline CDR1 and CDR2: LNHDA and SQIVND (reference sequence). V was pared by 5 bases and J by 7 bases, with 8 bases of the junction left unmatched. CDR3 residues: CASSQQGQGQPQHF. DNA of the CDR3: TGTGCCAGTAGTCAACAGGGGCAAGGGCAGCCCCAGCATTTT.

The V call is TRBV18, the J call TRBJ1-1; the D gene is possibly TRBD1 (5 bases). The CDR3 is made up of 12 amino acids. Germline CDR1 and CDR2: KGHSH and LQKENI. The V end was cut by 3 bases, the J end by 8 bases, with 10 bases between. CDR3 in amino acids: CASSPQTVEAFF. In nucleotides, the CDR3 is TGTGCCAGCTCACCGCAGACAGTGGAAGCTTTCTTT.

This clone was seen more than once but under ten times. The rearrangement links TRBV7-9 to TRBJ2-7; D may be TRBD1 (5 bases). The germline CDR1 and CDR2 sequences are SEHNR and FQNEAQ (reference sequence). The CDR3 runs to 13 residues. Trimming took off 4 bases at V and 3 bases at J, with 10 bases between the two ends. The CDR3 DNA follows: TGTGCCAGCAGCTCAGGGCGGAACTACGAGCAGTACTTC. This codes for CASSSGRNYEQYF.